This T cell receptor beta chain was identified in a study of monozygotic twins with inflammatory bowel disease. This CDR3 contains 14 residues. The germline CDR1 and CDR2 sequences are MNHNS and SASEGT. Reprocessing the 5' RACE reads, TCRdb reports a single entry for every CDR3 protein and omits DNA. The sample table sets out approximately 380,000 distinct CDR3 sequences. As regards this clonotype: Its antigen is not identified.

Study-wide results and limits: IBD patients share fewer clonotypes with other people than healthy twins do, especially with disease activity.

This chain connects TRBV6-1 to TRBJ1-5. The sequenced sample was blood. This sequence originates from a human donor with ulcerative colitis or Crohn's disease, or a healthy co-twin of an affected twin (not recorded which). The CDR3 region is CASSPGTPNQPQHF.